The source of this T cell receptor (beta chain) is a study of blood T cell repertoires in COVID-19. V gave up 3 bases and J gave up 7 bases; unmatched junction bases: 10. This CDR3 spans 17 amino acids. Germline lookup yields CDR1 GTSNPN and CDR2 SVGIG (reference sequence). Measured with immunoSEQ multiplex PCR; TCRdb has only the in-frame clones, and not every one. The sample yields some 220,000 clones, around 81% seen once. The chain has TRBV30 and TRBJ2-1; TRBD2 agrees at 15 bases. The sample taken for sequencing was peripheral blood. This receptor was taken from a woman aged 25 to 45 who had recovered from COVID-19. The CDR3 region is CAWRKAGLAGGQNEQFF. The DNA for the CDR3 is TGTGCCTGGAGAAAGGCCGGACTAGCGGGAGGGCAGAATGAGCAGTTCTTC. Variable domain in full (rest from reference TRBV30 and TRBJ2-1): SQTIHQWPATLVQPVGSPLSLECTVEGTSNPNLYWYRQAAGRGLQLLFYSVGIGQISSEVPQNLSASRPQDRQFILSSKKLLLSDSGFYLCAWRKAGLAGGQNEQFFGPGTRLTVL.